This T cell receptor (beta chain) was captured in a study of blood T cell repertoires in COVID-19. About the research overall: There were acute and convalescent COVID-19 samples, and they came from the United States, Italy and Spain. Nucleic acid was either cDNA or gDNA, and it came from T cells, B-cell-depleted T cells, or PBMCs.

The V and J ends lost 5 bases and 0 bases respectively, with 10 bases between them. Germline CDR1 and CDR2: SGDLS and YYNGEE. The CDR3 totals 14 residues. In the original workflow: The assay estimated nucleated cells by amplifying reference gene primers. Only in-frame clones appear in the TCRdb table, and some are missing; sequencing was by immunoSEQ multiplex PCR. V and J calls and clone size follow that table, whereas D and trimming were derived from the DNA. The sample records roughly 250,000 clones, about nine tenths being singletons. Seattle cases were enrolled at active infection and followed longitudinally.

The sample was peripheral blood. The receptor was isolated from a woman aged 25 to 39 with COVID-19, enrolled during active disease. The J gene is TRBJ2-3, the V gene TRBV9, with D perhaps TRBD2 (6 bases). The DNA of the CDR3 is TGTGCCAGCAGACCGGGACTCAGCACAGATACGCAGTATTTT. It encodes CASRPGLSTDTQYF.